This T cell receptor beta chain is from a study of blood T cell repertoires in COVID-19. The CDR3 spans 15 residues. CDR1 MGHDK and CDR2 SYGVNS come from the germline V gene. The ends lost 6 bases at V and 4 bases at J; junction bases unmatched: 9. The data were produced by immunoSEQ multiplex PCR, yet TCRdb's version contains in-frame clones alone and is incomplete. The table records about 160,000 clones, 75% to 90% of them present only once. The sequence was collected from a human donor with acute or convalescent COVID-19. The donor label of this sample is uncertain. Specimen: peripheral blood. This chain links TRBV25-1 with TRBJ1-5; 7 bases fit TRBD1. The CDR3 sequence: CASSPGTTGNQPQHF. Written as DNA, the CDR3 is TGTGCCAGCAGCCCGGGGACGACAGGGAATCAGCCCCAGCATTTT.